The sequence of this T cell receptor beta chain was determined in a study of blood T cell repertoires in COVID-19. About the study: Specimens from acute and convalescent COVID-19 originated in the United States, Italy and Spain. PBMCs, B-cell-depleted T cells, or T cells provided the cDNA or gDNA that made up the material.

In the authors' methods: Amplification with reference gene primers provided the estimates of nucleated cell counts. TCRdb's table, derived via immunoSEQ multiplex PCR, lists solely in-frame clones and lacks some. Clone size and the V and J calls come from that table; the DNA yielded D and trimming. Among around 260,000 clones listed, about 86% were seen once. From germline, CDR1 is MGHRA and CDR2 YSYEKL. Trimming removed 3 bases at V and 3 bases at J, with 8 bases between. The CDR3 runs to 14 residues. Cohorts were determined from participant-reported clinical history. The sample comprised PBMCs or T cells enriched from blood (not recorded which). This chain connects TRBV4-1 to TRBJ2-2; no clear D. This receptor was taken from a man aged 25 to 45 with acute COVID-19. The CDR3 loop is CASSHEQHTGELFF. In DNA form, the CDR3 reads TGCGCCAGCAGCCATGAACAGCACACCGGGGAGCTGTTTTTT.